These 23 T cell receptor beta chains share one sample of origin, sequenced in a study of T cells after yellow fever vaccination. One entry per CDR3 protein results from TCRdb running MiXCR on the 5' RACE reads. The sample holds hundreds of thousands of distinct CDR3 sequences, around 5.3% seen once. Specimen: CD4+ T cells sorted from PBMCs, collected on the day of the yellow fever booster vaccination. These receptors all stem from a man younger than 35 who received the YFV17D yellow fever vaccine.

The chain joins TRBV10-3 to TRBJ1-1, with TRBD1 as a possible D gene (5 bases). Germline assignment: CDR1 ENHRY and CDR2 SYGVKD. Trimming shortened V by 0 bases and J by 1 base, and 9 bases separated the two germline ends. The CDR3 is 15 amino acids. The CDR3 nucleotides read TGTGCCATCAGTGAGTCTGGCAGGGCGAACACTGAAGCTTTCTTT. As protein: CAISESGRANTEAFF.

The chain joins TRBV27 to TRBJ2-1; D unresolved. The CDR3 sequence is 15 residues long. Germline values: CDR1 MNHEY, CDR2 SMNVEV (reference sequence). The V end lost 3 bases, the J end lost 0 bases, and 9 bases lay between the germline ends. The CDR3 nucleotides read TGTGCCAGCAGTTTCACACGGCGCTCCTACAATGAGCAGTTCTTC. It specifies CASSFTRRSYNEQFF.

There are many counts of this clonotype. The chain joins TRBV7-2 to TRBJ1-4, with D tentatively TRBD1 (5 bases). The CDR3 covers 12 residues. Germline CDR1 SGHTA, CDR2 FQGNSA. V was cut by 1 base and J by 8 bases, with 5 bases left in between. The CDR3 loop is CASSLGGEKLFF. CDR3 sequence (DNA): TGTGCCAGCAGCTTAGGGGGCGAAAAACTGTTTTTT.

This clonotype was seen repeatedly, ten times or more. The chain recombines TRBV5-1 with TRBJ1-2, with TRBD1 matching 10 bases. The V gene end was trimmed by 4 bases and the J gene end by 6 bases; junction bases not matched to a gene: 12. The CDR3 spans 16 residues. Germline V gives CDR1 SGHRS, CDR2 YFSETQ. CDR3 protein: CASSLRTGTGDNGYTF. CDR3 DNA sequence: TGCGCCAGCAGCCTCCGTACCGGGACAGGGGACAATGGCTACACCTTC.

This clonotype was counted a few times. This sequence joins TRBV20-1 and TRBJ2-1; 7 bases line up with TRBD1. V gave up 4 bases and J gave up 0 bases; unmatched junction bases: 6. The germline V gene has CDR1 DFQATT and CDR2 SNEGSKA (reference sequence). The CDR3 has 15 residues. In nucleotides, the CDR3 is TGCAGTGCTAATCTCCCAGGGGGCTCCTACAATGAGCAGTTCTTC. Protein: CSANLPGGSYNEQFF.

This clonotype was found a few times. The chain has TRBV7-2 and TRBJ1-5; 7 positions match TRBD1. V lost 5 bases and J lost 5; bases outside the gene matches: 12. This CDR3 has 16 residues. Germline V gene data show CDR1 as SGHTA and CDR2 as FQGNSA. DNA of the CDR3: TGTGCCAGCAGCCCCGGACAAGACAGGGTGGATCAGCCCCAGCATTTT. It yields the protein CASSPGQDRVDQPQHF.

The CDR3 is CASSQGAGDHMSEKLFF. The CDR3 bases are TGCGCCAGCAGCCAAGGGGCAGGGGACCACATGAGCGAAAAACTGTTTTTT. V gene TRBV4-3 combines with J gene TRBJ1-4; perhaps TRBD1 as D (6 bases). With 1 base removed from V and 8 bases from J, the gap between germline ends came to 20 bases. This CDR3 spans 17 amino acids. Germline values: CDR1 LGHNA, CDR2 YSLEER.

This clonotype was counted a few times. The chain recombines TRBV18 with TRBJ2-2; 7 bases agree with TRBD1. Looked up from germline, CDR1 is KGHSH and CDR2 is LQKENI. This CDR3 has 15 residues. The trim removed 4 bases at V and 6 bases at J, leaving 8 bases unmatched. The CDR3 loop is CASSRDTGEAGELFF. CDR3 in DNA: TGTGCCAGCTCACGGGATACAGGGGAAGCCGGGGAGCTGTTTTTT.

The rearrangement links TRBV30 to TRBJ2-3, with 7 bases fitting TRBD2. Trimming at V came to 5 bases and at J to 0 bases, leaving 8 bases not matched to a gene. The CDR3 totals 15 residues. Germline V CDR1 and CDR2: GTSNPN, SVGIG (reference sequence). CDR3 loop: CAWGYSGLSTDTQYF. The CDR3 coding sequence is TGTGCCTGGGGCTATAGCGGGCTTAGCACAGATACGCAGTATTTT.

V is TRBV4-1 and J is TRBJ1-6; 10 bases line up with TRBD1. Germline loops: CDR1 MGHRA, CDR2 YSYEKL. CDR3 size: 17 residues. V shed 0 bases, J shed 9 bases, and the junction held 8 bases outside the gene matches. The CDR3 DNA follows: TGCGCCAGCAGCCAAGATATGGGGACAGGGGTCGGTTCACCCCTCCACTTT. Amino acids: CASSQDMGTGVGSPLHF.

This clonotype came up a few times. The genes are TRBV5-4 and TRBJ1-2; D ambiguous. Trimming left V 0 bases short and J 1 base short, with 7 bases between. The germline V gene encodes CDR1 SGHNT and CDR2 YYREEE (reference sequence). The CDR3 runs 14 residues. The CDR3 DNA reads as TGTGCCAGCAGCTTGGGGTCGGGTAACTATGGCTACACCTTC. Its protein product is CASSLGSGNYGYTF.

This clonotype was recorded at least ten times. The genes are TRBV11-2 and TRBJ2-3; TRBD1 or TRBD2 may be the D gene (6 bases each). The CDR3 loop spans 17 amino acids. From germline, CDR1 is SGHAT and CDR2 FQNNGV. Trimming shortened V by 3 bases and J by 7 bases, and 23 bases separated the two germline ends. The CDR3 protein is CASSFLSGGSLAHTQYF. The CDR3 region has the DNA TGTGCCAGCAGCTTCCTATCCGGGGGCTCACTGGCTCATACGCAGTATTTT.

This clonotype has more than one count but fewer than ten. This sequence joins TRBV4-3 and TRBJ2-5; 8 bases line up with TRBD1. Germline V gives CDR1 LGHNA, CDR2 YSLEER. There are 15 residues in the CDR3. The junction had 3 bases not matched to a gene; V was cut back by 0 bases and J by 3 bases. As DNA, the CDR3 is TGCGCCAGCAGCCAAGACTGGGACAGGAAAGAGACCCAGTACTTC. Its translation: CASSQDWDRKETQYF.

This chain joins TRBV6-2 or TRBV6-3 and TRBJ1-1, with D uncertain. Trimming removed 5 bases from V and 0 bases from J, with 10 bases in between. This CDR3 is built from 14 residues. Per germline, CDR1 MNHEY and CDR2 SVGEGT. DNA of the CDR3: TGTGCCAGCAGTAACTTTGGTATGAACACTGAAGCTTTCTTT. It encodes CASSNFGMNTEAFF.

This clonotype was seen ten or more times. The V call is TRBV5-1, the J call TRBJ2-4; no firm D call. Germline loops: CDR1 SGHRS, CDR2 YFSETQ. The V end lost 0 bases, the J end lost 3 bases, and 16 bases lay between the germline ends. This CDR3 spans 17 amino acids. The CDR3 is CASSLGPRNTIKNIQYF. DNA for the CDR3: TGCGCCAGCAGCTTGGGGCCCCGGAACACCATCAAAAACATTCAGTACTTC.

This clonotype was observed at least ten times. The gene calls are TRBV4-3 and TRBJ2-5, with 13 bases matching TRBD2. The germline V gene has CDR1 LGHNA and CDR2 YSLEER. The junction had 2 bases not matched to a gene; V was cut back by 2 bases and J by 2 bases. CDR3 size: 16 residues. The CDR3 nucleotides are TGCGCCAGCAGCCAAAGGACTAGCGGGGGTCAAGAGACCCAGTACTTC. It yields the protein CASSQRTSGGQETQYF.

This clonotype was seen only a few times. The J gene is TRBJ1-4, the V gene TRBV15; 7 bases align to TRBD1. This CDR3 has 16 residues. Germline lookup yields CDR1 LNHNV and CDR2 YYDKDF (reference sequence). The trim removed 5 bases at V and 10 bases at J, leaving 16 bases unmatched. In DNA, the CDR3 is TGTGCCACCAGCCCAGGGGGGGCCCCCTCTCTTGGAAAACTGTTTTTT. Its protein product is CATSPGGAPSLGKLFF.

This clonotype was counted ten times or more. The chain employs TRBV5-1 and TRBJ1-3, with D hard to call. Germline V lookup: CDR1 SGHRS, CDR2 YFSETQ. CDR3 length: 15 residues. V dropped 0 bases and J dropped 0 bases, with 7 bases sitting between them. DNA of the CDR3: TGCGCCAGCAGCTTGGGACAAATCTCTGGAAACACCATATATTTT. It encodes CASSLGQISGNTIYF.

This clonotype showed up many times. J is TRBJ2-7 and V is TRBV6-6; unclear D gene. Germline V gives CDR1 MNHNY, CDR2 SVGAGI (reference sequence). The CDR3 length is 13 residues. The V end lost 4 bases, the J end lost 2 bases, and 9 bases lay between the germline ends. CDR3 amino acids: CASSSHGAYEQYF. Written as DNA, the CDR3 is TGTGCCAGCAGTTCTCACGGAGCCTACGAGCAGTACTTC.

The chain employs TRBV7-2 and TRBJ2-7; D perhaps matches TRBD1 (6 bases). Trimming removed 6 bases at V and 2 bases at J, with 14 bases between. The CDR3 is 14 residues long. The germline V gene encodes CDR1 SGHTA and CDR2 FQGNSA. CDR3 protein: CASSSQTGTYEQYV. CDR3 sequence (DNA): TGTGCCAGCAGTTCCCAGACAGGTACCTACGAGCAGTACGTC.

This clonotype has just a few counts. The chain has TRBV7-9 and TRBJ2-2; 11 bases are shared with TRBD1. This CDR3 region has 16 residues. Looked up from germline, CDR1 is SEHNR and CDR2 is FQNEAQ (reference sequence). V was clipped by 8 bases and J by 4 bases; unmatched bases: 9. The CDR3 loop is CASRRTGGLSTGELFF. The CDR3 DNA sequence: TGTGCCAGCCGTCGGACAGGGGGCTTAAGCACCGGGGAGCTGTTTTTT.

The sample holds many counts of this clonotype. The chain links TRBV12-5 to TRBJ2-7; no firm D call. The CDR3 runs 14 residues. Germline-derived CDR1 and CDR2 are LGHNT and FRNRAP. Trimming stripped 1 base from V and 2 bases from J, with 9 bases between. The CDR3 DNA sequence: TGTGCTAGTGGTTTGGAAACAGTGACCTACGAGCAGTACTTC. It yields the protein CASGLETVTYEQYF.

A few counts support this clonotype. V is TRBV9 and J is TRBJ1-6; D not resolved. The V gene lost 4 bases and the J gene lost 7 bases, with 6 bases spanning the gap. Germline CDR1 SGDLS, CDR2 YYNGEE. This CDR3 is 12 amino acids long. CDR3: CASSQRNSPLHF. DNA of the CDR3: TGTGCCAGCAGCCAAAGGAATTCACCCCTCCACTTT.